One and the same sample provided the 32 T cell receptor beta chains below, sequenced in a study of OX40 agonist ivuxolimab in advanced cancers. Receptor amplification or capture employed the immunoSEQ multiplex PCR assay. Imported from immuneACCESS, the table was reduced by TCRdb to in-frame sequences with V and J called. These copies leave out some clones; in studies compared against another copy, an unresolved V gene accounts for under half, and the cause of the remainder is not known. This sample is represented by fewer than 100,000 clones; roughly nine tenths of them were singletons. The ten top clones hold around 0.19% of the sample. The sample here was CD4+ or CD8+ T cells sorted from blood, taken in a trial of the OX40 agonist ivuxolimab. These receptors were taken from an adult with an advanced solid tumor such as melanoma, head and neck, liver or kidney cancer.

The chain employs TRBV7-9 and TRBJ2-7, with TRBD2 matching 8 bases. Per the germline V gene, CDR1 is SEHNR and CDR2 is FQNEAQ (reference sequence). V shed 0 bases and J 4 bases; nucleotides not matched to a gene: 2. The CDR3 has 14 residues. In DNA, the CDR3 is TGTGCCAGCAGCTTAGCAGCGGGAGTTTACGAGCAGTACTTC. This gives the protein CASSLAAGVYEQYF. Full variable domain (rest looked up from reference TRBV7-9 and TRBJ2-7): DTGVSQNPRHKITKRGQNVTFRCDPISEHNRLYWYRQTLGQGPEFLTYFQNEAQLEKSRLLSDRFSAERPKGSFSTLEIQRTEQGDSAMYLCASSLAAGVYEQYFGPGTRLTVT.

The rearrangement links TRBV14 to TRBJ1-1; the match to TRBD1 covers 9 bases. The V and J ends lost 4 bases and 13 bases, in that order; junction bases with no gene match: 10. Per the germline V gene, CDR1 is SGHDN and CDR2 is FVKESK. CDR3 size: 13 residues. The CDR3 here is CASSRQGGVVVFF. The CDR3 DNA reads as TGTGCCAGCAGCCGACAGGGGGGTGTTGTTGTTTTCTTT. Full variable domain (missing parts from reference TRBV14 and TRBJ1-1): EAGVTQFPSHSVIEKGQTVTLRCDPISGHDNLYWYRRVMGKEIKFLLHFVKESKQDESGMPNNRFLAERTGGTYSTLKVQPAELEDSGVYFCASSRQGGVVVFFGQGTRLTVV.

The chain combines TRBV2 with TRBJ1-4, with D possibly being TRBD1 (6 bases). The CDR3 has 15 residues. V was shortened by 4 bases and J by 7 bases, with 16 bases between the two germline ends. In germline, CDR1 is SNHLY, CDR2 FYNNEI. DNA for the CDR3: TGTGCCAGCAGTGTAAAAAGGGGGTCGGGTGAAAAACTGTTTTTT. This translates into CASSVKRGSGEKLFF.

CDR3 coding DNA: TGTGCCAGCAGCGTTTCCGGGACAGGAGACACCGGGGAGCTGTTTTTT. Protein product: CASSVSGTGDTGELFF. This sequence joins TRBV9 and TRBJ2-2; 8 positions match TRBD1. The CDR3 covers 16 residues. Germline trimming cut 2 bases from V and 3 bases from J; bases unmatched to any gene: 6. Germline lookup yields CDR1 SGDLS and CDR2 YYNGEE.

The chain uses TRBV7-2 and TRBJ1-2; D uncertain. Trimming shortened V by 2 bases and J by 4 bases, and 8 bases separated the two germline ends. Germline CDR1 is SGHTA and CDR2 is FQGNSA. The length of the CDR3 is 13 residues. Written as DNA, the CDR3 is TGTGCCAGCAGCTTACTGGGCGGCTATGGCTACACCTTC. Its protein is CASSLLGGYGYTF.

The rearrangement uses TRBV19 and TRBJ1-2; 8 bases agree with TRBD1. The J segment lost 8 bases and the V segment lost 4 bases, leaving 18 bases of the junction unmatched. The CDR3 is 17 residues long. Germline assignment: CDR1 LNHDA and CDR2 SQIVND (reference sequence). The CDR3: CASSNTGTGSLLRGYTF. Written as DNA, the CDR3 is TGTGCCAGTAGTAACACCGGGACAGGTAGTCTTTTGAGGGGCTACACCTTC.

The rearrangement links TRBV28 to TRBJ2-2; 8 positions match TRBD2. Unmatched junction bases numbered 6, after V lost 7 bases and J lost 2 bases. The CDR3 totals 15 residues. Per the germline V gene, CDR1 is MDHEN and CDR2 is SYDVKM. CDR3 in amino acids: CASIIAGINTGELFF. The CDR3 DNA sequence: TGTGCCAGCATCATAGCGGGAATCAACACCGGGGAGCTGTTTTTT.

V and J are TRBV28 and TRBJ1-1, with TRBD1 matching over 8 bases. Germline CDR1 is MDHEN and CDR2 is SYDVKM. This CDR3 has 15 residues. V gave up 5 bases and J gave up 5 bases; unmatched junction bases: 10. The CDR3, as DNA: TGTGCCAGCAGTCTTCATCCGCGACAGGGGACTGAAGCTTTCTTT. Amino acid sequence: CASSLHPRQGTEAFF. Complete variable domain (other parts from reference TRBV28 and TRBJ1-1): DVKVTQSSRYLVKRTGEKVFLECVQDMDHENMFWYRQDPGLGLRLIYFSYDVKMKEKGDIPEGYSVSREKKERFSLILESASTNQTSMYLCASSLHPRQGTEAFFGQGTRLTVV.

V and J are TRBV4-1 and TRBJ2-3, with 9 bases fitting TRBD1. The CDR3 has 19 residues. V was pared by 1 base and J by 5 bases, with 16 bases of the junction left unmatched. CDR1 is MGHRA, CDR2 YSYEKL, per germline. The CDR3 DNA sequence: TGCGCCAGCAGCCAAGGCCCCTTTGCCCTGACAGGGGGTCGAGATACGCAGTATTTT. Its translation: CASSQGPFALTGGRDTQYF.

V gene TRBV29-1 combines with J gene TRBJ2-7; D unclear. The CDR3 totals 15 residues. Germline assignment: CDR1 SQVTM and CDR2 ANQGSEA. Trimming removed 4 bases at V and 6 bases at J, with 22 bases between. CDR3: CSVVLQEARRFEQYF. CDR3 sequence (DNA): TGCAGCGTTGTCCTTCAAGAGGCACGCCGTTTCGAGCAGTACTTC.

The J gene is TRBJ2-2, the V gene TRBV5-6, with D perhaps matching TRBD1 (6 bases). The CDR3 runs to 16 residues. With 3 bases removed from V and 2 bases from J, the gap between germline ends came to 14 bases. From germline, CDR1 is SGHDT and CDR2 YYEEEE. CDR3 DNA sequence: TGTGCCAGCAGCTATTCGGGGACACTAAACACCGGGGAGCTGTTTTTT. The encoded protein is CASSYSGTLNTGELFF.

The rearrangement links TRBV2 to TRBJ1-5; D is undetermined. The CDR3 length is 14 residues. CDR1 and CDR2 from the germline V gene are SNHLY and FYNNEI. The V end was cut by 3 bases, the J end by 5 bases, with 11 bases between. The CDR3 is CASSEGSSDQPQHF. DNA for the CDR3: TGTGCCAGCAGTGAGGGGAGCTCCGATCAGCCCCAGCATTTT.

The table lists this clone with a few counts. The chain joins TRBV5-6 to TRBJ1-2; D not certain. Germline V CDR1 and CDR2: SGHDT, YYEEEE. The CDR3 extends over 13 amino acids. With 1 base removed from V and 7 bases from J, the gap between germline ends came to 11 bases. The CDR3 protein is CASSLRSPGGYTF. DNA of the CDR3: TGTGCCAGCAGCTTGCGGAGTCCGGGTGGCTACACCTTC.

This chain connects TRBV28 to TRBJ1-2; TRBD1 is a possible D gene (6 bases). The V end lost 6 bases, the J end lost 2 bases, and 16 bases lay between the germline ends. In germline, CDR1 is MDHEN, CDR2 SYDVKM. The CDR3 totals 15 residues. CDR3 protein: CASSPGGARNYGYTF. CDR3 nucleotides: TGTGCCAGCAGCCCCGGGGGGGCTCGGAACTATGGCTACACCTTC.

DNA of the CDR3: TGTGCCAGCAGCGCGCCAACACGATACAATGAGCAGTTCTTC. Its translation is CASSAPTRYNEQFF. The chain employs TRBV11-3 and TRBJ2-1, with unresolved D. Germline CDR1 SGHNT, CDR2 YENEEA. There are 14 residues in the CDR3. V gave up 5 bases and J gave up 4 bases, with 12 bases separating them. The whole variable domain, filled in from reference TRBV11-3 and TRBJ2-1, reads EAGVVQSPRYKIIEKKQPVAFWCNPISGHNTLYWYLQNLGQGPELLIRYENEEAVDDSQLPKDRFSAERLKGVDSTLKIQPAELGDSAVYLCASSAPTRYNEQFFGPGTRLTVL.

The chain combines TRBV2 with TRBJ1-1; D gene uncertain. Trimming left V 2 bases short and J 0 bases short, with 1 base between. This CDR3 region has 12 residues. Germline V gene sequence: CDR1 SNHLY, CDR2 FYNNEI. The CDR3 bases are TGTGCCAGCAGTGAAATGAACACTGAAGCTTTCTTT. Encoded protein: CASSEMNTEAFF. Based on the CDR3 plus reference TRBV2 and TRBJ1-1, the full variable domain is EPEVTQTPSHQVTQMGQEVILRCVPISNHLYFYWYRQILGQKVEFLVSFYNNEISEKSEIFDDQFSVERPDGSNFTLKIRSTKLEDSAMYFCASSEMNTEAFFGQGTRLTVV.

The V call is TRBV29-1, the J call TRBJ2-3; 10 nucleotides line up with TRBD2. The germline V gene encodes CDR1 SQVTM and CDR2 ANQGSEA. This CDR3 contains 18 residues. The ends lost 3 bases at V and 0 bases at J; junction bases unmatched: 12. The CDR3 sequence is CSVEVAGGLLGSTDTQYF. The CDR3 DNA sequence: TGCAGCGTTGAGGTAGCGGGGGGCCTATTAGGGAGCACAGATACGCAGTATTTT.

This clone turned up a few times. DNA for the CDR3: TGCAGTGCTAGACCTTTTGTAGGCTACACCTTC. Encoded protein: CSARPFVGYTF. The V call is TRBV20-1, the J call TRBJ1-2; D gene unclear. V was pared by 2 bases and J by 8 bases, with 9 bases between. The length of the CDR3 is 11 residues. Germline CDR1 and CDR2: DFQATT and SNEGSKA (reference sequence).

The chain has TRBV14 and TRBJ2-1, with 9 bases that match TRBD2. The germline V gene has CDR1 SGHDN and CDR2 FVKESK. Trimming removed 3 bases from V and 9 bases from J; junction bases left unmatched: 9. The CDR3 is made up of 15 amino acids. CDR3 protein: CASSQGGRGIVEQFF. CDR3 nucleotides: TGTGCCAGCAGCCAGGGCGGGAGGGGAATAGTTGAGCAGTTCTTC.

About this clone: Sequence at one end of the junction differs from germline and may be a read error. The V call is TRBV27, the J call TRBJ1-2, with D possibly TRBD1 on 6 matching bases. CDR3 size: 14 residues. Per the germline V gene, CDR1 is MNHEY and CDR2 is SMNVEV (reference sequence). CDR3 residues: CASSPMPAGRGSVF. CDR3 in DNA: TGTGCCAGCAGCCCAATGCCGGCAGGGAGGGGGTCCGTCTTC.

This rearrangement joins TRBV6-5 to TRBJ2-3; 10 bases line up with TRBD2. The V gene end was trimmed by 10 bases and the J gene end by 2 bases; junction bases not matched to a gene: 6. This CDR3 has 14 amino acids. Germline values: CDR1 MNHEY, CDR2 SVGAGI. This chain's CDR3 is CANRSGGATDTQYF. The DNA of the CDR3 is TGTGCCAACCGAAGCGGGGGGGCCACAGATACGCAGTATTTT.

There are a few counts of this clone. This chain uses TRBV15 with TRBJ1-2; 11 positions match TRBD1. The CDR3 contains 16 residues. Germline CDR1 is LNHNV and CDR2 is YYDKDF (reference sequence). The trim removed 5 bases at V and 4 bases at J, leaving 9 bases unmatched. The CDR3 nucleotides read TGTGCCACCAGCCGGGGACAGGGGGTCGATATCTATGGCTACACCTTC. As protein: CATSRGQGVDIYGYTF.

The rearrangement uses TRBV7-9 and TRBJ2-2, with 12 bases lining up with TRBD2. V shed 5 bases, J shed 4 bases, and the junction held 11 bases outside the gene matches. The germline V gene encodes CDR1 SEHNR and CDR2 FQNEAQ (reference sequence). The length of the CDR3 is 18 residues. The chain's CDR3 is CASSLGASGRAGTGELFF. CDR3 coding DNA: TGTGCCAGCAGCCTCGGTGCTAGCGGGAGGGCGGGCACCGGGGAGCTGTTTTTT.

This chain links TRBV27 with TRBJ2-7; D is undetermined. V was trimmed by 9 bases and J by 3 bases, leaving 15 bases between them. CDR3 size: 13 residues. Germline V lookup: CDR1 MNHEY, CDR2 SMNVEV (reference sequence). In nucleotides, the CDR3 is TGTGCCAGTGCTTTGAGGTCCTACTACGAGCAGTACTTC. Translated: CASALRSYYEQYF.

This chain joins TRBV2 and TRBJ2-1; 10 bases are a match to TRBD2. Germline trimming cut 9 bases from V and 3 bases from J; bases unmatched to any gene: 11. The CDR3 length is 16 residues. Germline-derived CDR1 and CDR2 are SNHLY and FYNNEI. CDR3 nucleotide sequence: TGTGCCAGTCACCACGGAGCGGGGGGGATCTACAATGAGCAGTTCTTC. Its translation is CASHHGAGGIYNEQFF.

The chain links TRBV21-1 to TRBJ2-3; the listed D gene, TRBD2, was not tested against the DNA. TRBV21-1 is termed a pseudogene. The CDR3 consists of 16 residues. This chain's CDR3 is CASRTGTRPPGDTQYF. CDR3 in DNA: TGTGCCAGCAGGACCGGGACTAGACCTCCGGGAGATACGCAGTATTTT.

J is TRBJ2-3 and V is TRBV2; D uncertain. Germline V gives CDR1 SNHLY, CDR2 FYNNEI. The CDR3 is made up of 14 amino acids. Trimming removed 0 bases at V and 8 bases at J, with 12 bases between. Here the CDR3 reads CASSEAGDGVTQYF. CDR3 sequence (DNA): TGTGCCAGCAGTGAAGCGGGTGATGGAGTTACGCAGTATTTT.

The chain couples TRBV7-2 to TRBJ2-1, with D perhaps TRBD2 (5 bases). Germline CDR1 is SGHTA and CDR2 is FQGNSA. The ends were cut back, 0 bases at V and 5 bases at J, with 11 bases in the middle. The CDR3 is made up of 15 amino acids. The CDR3 reads CASSLAGVPHNEQFF. CDR3 in DNA: TGTGCCAGCAGCTTAGCGGGAGTCCCCCACAATGAGCAGTTCTTC.

In its sample, this clone was seen once. V is TRBV6-1 and J is TRBJ1-2; D is uncertain. Germline CDR1 reads MNHNS; CDR2 reads SASEGT. CDR3 size: 11 residues. The germline V and J ends were trimmed by 9 bases and 8 bases, with 13 bases remaining between them. CDR3 amino acids: CASVWSSGYTF. The CDR3 coding sequence is TGTGCCAGTGTCTGGAGCAGCGGCTACACCTTC.

The genes are TRBV5-6 and TRBJ2-2; no clear D gene. Germline CDR1 and CDR2: SGHDT and YYEEEE. V lost 5 bases to trimming and J lost 4 bases, with 18 bases between them. The CDR3 has 16 residues. CDR3 residues: CASSYPAGTSTGELFF. DNA for the CDR3: TGTGCCAGCAGTTATCCGGCAGGCACGAGCACCGGGGAGCTGTTTTTT.

V is TRBV28 and J is TRBJ2-1, with 7 bases aligning to TRBD2. Per germline, CDR1 MDHEN and CDR2 SYDVKM. The CDR3 contains 16 residues. Trimming took 7 bases from V and 1 from J; bases not matched to a gene: 10. CDR3 sequence reads: CASKPSGGGSYNEQFF. In nucleotides, the CDR3 is TGTGCCAGCAAACCCTCGGGCGGGGGTTCCTACAATGAGCAGTTCTTC.

The chain combines TRBV29-1 with TRBJ1-5, with TRBD1 identical over 7 bases. Germline CDR1 and CDR2: SQVTM and ANQGSEA. The junction had 2 bases not matched to a gene; V was cut back by 6 bases and J by 0 bases. This CDR3 comprises 13 residues. CDR3 sequence (DNA): TGCAGCGTCACAGGGGATAGCAATCAGCCCCAGCATTTT. The encoded protein is CSVTGDSNQPQHF.